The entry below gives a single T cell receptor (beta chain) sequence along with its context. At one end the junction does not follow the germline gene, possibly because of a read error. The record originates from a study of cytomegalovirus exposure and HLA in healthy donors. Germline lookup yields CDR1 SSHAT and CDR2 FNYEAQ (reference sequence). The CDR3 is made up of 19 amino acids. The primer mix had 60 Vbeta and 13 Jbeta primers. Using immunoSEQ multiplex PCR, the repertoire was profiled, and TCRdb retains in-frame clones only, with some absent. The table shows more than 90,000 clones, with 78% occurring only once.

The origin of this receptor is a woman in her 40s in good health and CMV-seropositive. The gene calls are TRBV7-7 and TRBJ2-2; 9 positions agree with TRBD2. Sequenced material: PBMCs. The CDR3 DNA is TGTGCTAGCAGCTTAGGAGCTAGCGGGACCCTGGGGAACACCGGGGAGCTGTTTTTT. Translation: CASSLGASGTLGNTGELFF.